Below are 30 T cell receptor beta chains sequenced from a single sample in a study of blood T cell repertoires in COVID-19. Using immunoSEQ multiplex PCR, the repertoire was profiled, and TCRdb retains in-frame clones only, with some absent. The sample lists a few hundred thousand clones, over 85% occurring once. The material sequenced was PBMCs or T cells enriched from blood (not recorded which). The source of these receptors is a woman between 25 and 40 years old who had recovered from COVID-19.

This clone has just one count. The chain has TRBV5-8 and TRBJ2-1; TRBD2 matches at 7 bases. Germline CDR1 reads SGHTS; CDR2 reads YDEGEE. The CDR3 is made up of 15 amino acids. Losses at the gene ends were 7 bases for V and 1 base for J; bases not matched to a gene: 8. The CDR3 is CASRLKGGSYNEQFF. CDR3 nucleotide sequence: TGTGCCAGCCGTTTAAAGGGAGGGTCCTACAATGAGCAGTTCTTC.

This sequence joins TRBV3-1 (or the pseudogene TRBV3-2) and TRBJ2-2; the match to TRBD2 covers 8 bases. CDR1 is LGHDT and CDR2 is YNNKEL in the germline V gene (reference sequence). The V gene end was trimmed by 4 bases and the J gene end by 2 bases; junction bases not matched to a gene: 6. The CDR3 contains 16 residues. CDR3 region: CASSPLTSGNTGELFF. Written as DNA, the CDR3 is TGTGCCAGCAGCCCTCTCACTAGCGGCAACACCGGGGAGCTGTTTTTT.

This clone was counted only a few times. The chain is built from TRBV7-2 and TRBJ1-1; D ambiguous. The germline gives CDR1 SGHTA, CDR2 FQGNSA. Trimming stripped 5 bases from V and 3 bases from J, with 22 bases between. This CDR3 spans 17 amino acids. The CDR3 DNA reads TGTGCCAGCAGCAGAGGTCCGGGGTGGGGAACGGACACTGAAGCTTTCTTT. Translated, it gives CASSRGPGWGTDTEAFF. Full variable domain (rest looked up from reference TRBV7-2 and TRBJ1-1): GAGVSQSPSNKVTEKGKDVELRCDPISGHTALYWYRQSLGQGLEFLIYFQGNSAPDKSGLPSDRFSAERTGGSVSTLTIQRTQQEDSAVYLCASSRGPGWGTDTEAFFGQGTRLTVV.

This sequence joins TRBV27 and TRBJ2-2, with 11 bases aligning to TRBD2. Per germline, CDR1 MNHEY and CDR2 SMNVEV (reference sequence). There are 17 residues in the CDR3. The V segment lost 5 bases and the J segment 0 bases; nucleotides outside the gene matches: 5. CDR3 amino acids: CASSIRGLAANTGELFF. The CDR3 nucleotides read TGTGCCAGCAGTATACGGGGACTAGCGGCGAACACCGGGGAGCTGTTTTTT.

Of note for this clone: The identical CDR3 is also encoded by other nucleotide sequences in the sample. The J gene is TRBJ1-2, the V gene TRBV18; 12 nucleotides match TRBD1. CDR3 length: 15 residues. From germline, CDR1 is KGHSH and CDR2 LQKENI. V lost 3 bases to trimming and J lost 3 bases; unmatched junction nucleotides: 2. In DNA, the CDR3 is TGTGCCAGCTCACCGGGGACAGGGGGCGACTATGGCTACACCTTC. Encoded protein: CASSPGTGGDYGYTF. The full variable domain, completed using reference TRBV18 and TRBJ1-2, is NAGVMQNPRHLVRRRGQEARLRCSPMKGHSHVYWYRQLPEEGLKFMVYLQKENIIDESGMPKERFSAEFPKEGPSILRIQQVVRGDSAAYFCASSPGTGGDYGYTFGSGTRLTVV.

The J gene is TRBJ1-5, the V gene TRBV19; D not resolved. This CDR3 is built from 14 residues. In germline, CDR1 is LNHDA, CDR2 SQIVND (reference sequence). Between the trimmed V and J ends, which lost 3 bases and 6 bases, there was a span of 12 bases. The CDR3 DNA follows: TGTGCCAGTAGTATGGCAGGTGGTGGTCAGCCCCAGCATTTT. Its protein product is CASSMAGGGQPQHF.

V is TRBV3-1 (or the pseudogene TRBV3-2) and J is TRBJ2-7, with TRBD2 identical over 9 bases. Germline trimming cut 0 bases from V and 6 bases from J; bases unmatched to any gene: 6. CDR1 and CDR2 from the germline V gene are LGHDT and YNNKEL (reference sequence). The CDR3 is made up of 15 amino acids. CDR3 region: CASSQDVREGAEQYF. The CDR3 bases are TGTGCCAGCAGCCAAGATGTGCGGGAGGGTGCCGAGCAGTACTTC.

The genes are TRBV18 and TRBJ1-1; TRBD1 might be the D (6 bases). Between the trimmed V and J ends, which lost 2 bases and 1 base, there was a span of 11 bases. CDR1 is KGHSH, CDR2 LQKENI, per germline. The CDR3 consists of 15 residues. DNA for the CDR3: TGTGCCAGCTCACCATTACAGGGAAAGAACACTGAAGCTTTCTTT. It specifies CASSPLQGKNTEAFF.

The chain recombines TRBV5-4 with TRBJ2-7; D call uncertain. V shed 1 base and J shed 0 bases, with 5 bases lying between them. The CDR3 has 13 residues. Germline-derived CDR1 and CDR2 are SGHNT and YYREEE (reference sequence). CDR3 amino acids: CASSLPVSYEQYF. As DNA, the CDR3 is TGTGCCAGCAGCTTGCCGGTCTCCTACGAGCAGTACTTC.

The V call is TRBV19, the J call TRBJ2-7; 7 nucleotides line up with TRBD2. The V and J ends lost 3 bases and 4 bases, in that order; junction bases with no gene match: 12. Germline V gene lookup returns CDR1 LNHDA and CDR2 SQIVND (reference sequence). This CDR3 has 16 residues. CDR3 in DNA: TGTGCCAGTAGTATCTTTGGCCCAGCGGGGACTTACGAGCAGTACTTC. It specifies CASSIFGPAGTYEQYF.

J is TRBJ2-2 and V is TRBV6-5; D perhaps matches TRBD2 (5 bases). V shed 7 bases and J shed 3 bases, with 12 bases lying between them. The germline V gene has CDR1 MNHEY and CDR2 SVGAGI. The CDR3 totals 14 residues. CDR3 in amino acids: CASIGASHTGELFF. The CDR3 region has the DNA TGTGCCAGCATTGGTGCTAGCCACACCGGGGAGCTGTTTTTT.

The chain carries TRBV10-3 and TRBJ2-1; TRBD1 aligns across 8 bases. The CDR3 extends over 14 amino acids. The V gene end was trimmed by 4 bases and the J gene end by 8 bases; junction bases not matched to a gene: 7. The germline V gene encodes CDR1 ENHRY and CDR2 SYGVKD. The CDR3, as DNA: TGTGCCATCAGTGTCCTCGACAGGGGCGATGAGCAGTTCTTC. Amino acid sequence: CAISVLDRGDEQFF.

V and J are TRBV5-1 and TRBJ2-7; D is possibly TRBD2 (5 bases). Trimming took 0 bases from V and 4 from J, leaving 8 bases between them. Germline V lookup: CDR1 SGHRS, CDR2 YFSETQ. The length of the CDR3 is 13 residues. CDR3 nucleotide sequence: TGCGCCAGCAGCTTGGCCACGGGGTACGAGCAGTACTTC. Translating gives CASSLATGYEQYF. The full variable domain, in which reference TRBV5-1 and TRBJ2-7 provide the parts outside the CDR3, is KAGVTQTPRYLIKTRGQQVTLSCSPISGHRSVSWYQQTPGQGLQFLFEYFSETQRNKGNFPGRFSGRQFSNSRSEMNVSTLELGDSALYLCASSLATGYEQYFGPGTRLTVT.

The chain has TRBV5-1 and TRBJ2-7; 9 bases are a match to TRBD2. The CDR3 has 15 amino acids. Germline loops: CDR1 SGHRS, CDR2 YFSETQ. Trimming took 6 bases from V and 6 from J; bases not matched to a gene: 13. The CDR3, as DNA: TGCGCCAGCACCAACGTAGCGGGAGCGTCGGGCGAGCAGTACTTC. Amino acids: CASTNVAGASGEQYF.

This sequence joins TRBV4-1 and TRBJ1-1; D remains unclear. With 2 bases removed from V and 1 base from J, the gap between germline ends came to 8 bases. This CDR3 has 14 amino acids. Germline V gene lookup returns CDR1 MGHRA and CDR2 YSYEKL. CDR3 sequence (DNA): TGCGCCAGCAGCCAATTTGATAGGAACACTGAAGCTTTCTTT. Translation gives CASSQFDRNTEAFF.

The CDR3: CASSLGSGTYNEQFF. The CDR3 DNA reads TGTGCCAGCAGCTTGGGTAGCGGGACATATAATGAGCAGTTCTTC. V gene TRBV5-5 combines with J gene TRBJ2-1; 8 bases align to TRBD2. With V trimmed by 0 bases and J by 7 bases, 6 bases remained unmatched. Germline CDR1 is SGHKS and CDR2 is YYEKEE (reference sequence). The CDR3 totals 15 residues.

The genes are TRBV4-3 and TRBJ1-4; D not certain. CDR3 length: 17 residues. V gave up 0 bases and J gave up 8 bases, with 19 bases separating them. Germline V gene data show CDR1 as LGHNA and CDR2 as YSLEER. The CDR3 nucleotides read TGCGCCAGCAGCCAAGAATCATCGGTGGCACAGCAGGAAAAACTGTTTTTT. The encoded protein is CASSQESSVAQQEKLFF.

The CDR3 region is CASRGGSANEKLFF. The CDR3, as DNA: TGTGCCAGTCGCGGGGGGTCGGCTAATGAAAAACTGTTTTTT. The chain combines TRBV19 with TRBJ1-4, with TRBD1 as a possible D gene (5 bases). This CDR3 is built from 14 residues. The V gene's germline CDR1 is LNHDA and CDR2 SQIVND (reference sequence). Trimming stripped 8 bases from V and 3 bases from J, with 13 bases between.

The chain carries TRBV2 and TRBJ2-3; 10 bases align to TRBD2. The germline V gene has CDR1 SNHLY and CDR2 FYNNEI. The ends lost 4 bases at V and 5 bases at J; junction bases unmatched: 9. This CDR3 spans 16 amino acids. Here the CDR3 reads CASSGWGTSVEDTQYF. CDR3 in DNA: TGTGCCAGCAGTGGCTGGGGGACTAGCGTTGAAGATACGCAGTATTTT. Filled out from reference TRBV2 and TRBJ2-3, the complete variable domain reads EPEVTQTPSHQVTQMGQEVILRCVPISNHLYFYWYRQILGQKVEFLVSFYNNEISEKSEIFDDQFSVERPDGSNFTLKIRSTKLEDSAMYFCASSGWGTSVEDTQYFGPGTRLTVL.

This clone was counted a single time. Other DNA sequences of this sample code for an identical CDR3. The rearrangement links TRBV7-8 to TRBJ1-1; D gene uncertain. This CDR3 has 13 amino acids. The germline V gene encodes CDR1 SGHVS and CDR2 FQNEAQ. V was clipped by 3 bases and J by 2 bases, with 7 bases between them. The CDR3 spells CASSLRSNTEAFF. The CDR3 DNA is TGTGCCAGCAGCTTGCGTTCAAACACTGAAGCTTTCTTT.

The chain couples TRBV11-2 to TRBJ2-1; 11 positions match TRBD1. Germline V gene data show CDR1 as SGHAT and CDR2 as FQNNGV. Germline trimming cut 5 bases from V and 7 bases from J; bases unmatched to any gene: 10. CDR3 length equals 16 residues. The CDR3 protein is CASSPTRDRGWNEQFF. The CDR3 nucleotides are TGTGCCAGCAGCCCGACCCGGGACAGGGGGTGGAATGAGCAGTTCTTC.

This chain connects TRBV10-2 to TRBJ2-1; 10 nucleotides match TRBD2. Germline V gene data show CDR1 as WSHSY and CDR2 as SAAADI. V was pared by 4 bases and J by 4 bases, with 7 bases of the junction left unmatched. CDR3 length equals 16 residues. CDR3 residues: CASSVKAGGAYNEQFF. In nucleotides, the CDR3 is TGCGCCAGCAGTGTCAAAGCGGGGGGGGCATACAATGAGCAGTTCTTC.

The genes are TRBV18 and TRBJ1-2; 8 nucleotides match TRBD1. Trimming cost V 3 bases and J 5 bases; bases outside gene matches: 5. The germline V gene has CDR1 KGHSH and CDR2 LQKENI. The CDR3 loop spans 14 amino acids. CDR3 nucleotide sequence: TGTGCCAGCTCACCCTCGGGACAGGCGTATGGCTACACCTTC. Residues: CASSPSGQAYGYTF.

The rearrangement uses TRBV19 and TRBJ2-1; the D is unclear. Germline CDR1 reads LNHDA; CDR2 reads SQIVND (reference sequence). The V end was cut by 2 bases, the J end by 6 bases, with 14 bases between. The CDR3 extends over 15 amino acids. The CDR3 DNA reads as TGTGCCAGTAGTATAAATCCGAGCGACGGCAATGAGCAGTTCTTC. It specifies CASSINPSDGNEQFF.

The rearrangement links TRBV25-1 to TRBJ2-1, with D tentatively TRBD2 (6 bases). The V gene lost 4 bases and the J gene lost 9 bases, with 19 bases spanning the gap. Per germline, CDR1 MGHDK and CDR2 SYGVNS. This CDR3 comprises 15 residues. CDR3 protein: CASSGIADLTIEQFF. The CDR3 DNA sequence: TGTGCCAGCAGTGGGATAGCGGACCTGACAATTGAGCAGTTCTTC. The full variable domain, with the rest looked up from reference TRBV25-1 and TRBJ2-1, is EADIYQTPRYLVIGTGKKITLECSQTMGHDKMYWYQQDPGMELHLIHYSYGVNSTEKGDLSSESTVSRIRTEHFPLTLESARPSHTSQYLCASSGIADLTIEQFFGPGTRLTVL.

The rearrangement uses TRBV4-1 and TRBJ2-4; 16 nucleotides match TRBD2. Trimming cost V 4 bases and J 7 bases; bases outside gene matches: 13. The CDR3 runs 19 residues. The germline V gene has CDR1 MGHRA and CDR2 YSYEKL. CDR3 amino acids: CASSRGTSGRAIAGNIQYF. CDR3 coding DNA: TGCGCCAGCAGCCGAGGGACTAGCGGGAGGGCAATAGCCGGGAACATTCAGTACTTC.

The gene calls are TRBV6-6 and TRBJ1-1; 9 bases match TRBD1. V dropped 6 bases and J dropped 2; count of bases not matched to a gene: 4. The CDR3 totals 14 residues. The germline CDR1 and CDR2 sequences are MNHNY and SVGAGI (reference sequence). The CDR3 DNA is TGTGCCAGCAGGGTGACAGGGGGAAACACTGAAGCTTTCTTT. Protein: CASRVTGGNTEAFF.

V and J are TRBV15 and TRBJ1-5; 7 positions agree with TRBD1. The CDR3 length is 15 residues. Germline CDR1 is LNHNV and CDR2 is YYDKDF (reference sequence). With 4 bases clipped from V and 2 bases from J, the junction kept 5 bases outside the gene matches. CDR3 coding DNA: TGTGCCACCAGCACCGACAGGGAAGGCAATCAGCCCCAGCATTTT. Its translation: CATSTDREGNQPQHF.

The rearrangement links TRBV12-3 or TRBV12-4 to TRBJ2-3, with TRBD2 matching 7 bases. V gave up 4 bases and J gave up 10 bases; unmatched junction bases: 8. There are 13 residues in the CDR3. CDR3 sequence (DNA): TGTGCCAGCAGTTCCGGGACTATTATTGCGCAGTATTTT. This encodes CASSSGTIIAQYF.

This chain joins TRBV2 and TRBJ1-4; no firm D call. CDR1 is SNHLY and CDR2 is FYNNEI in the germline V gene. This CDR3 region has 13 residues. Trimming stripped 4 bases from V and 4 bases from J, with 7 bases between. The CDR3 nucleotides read TGTGCCAGCAGTGCCACTTATAATGAAAAACTGTTTTTT. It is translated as CASSATYNEKLFF.